One and the same sample provided the 8 T cell receptor beta chains below, sequenced in a study of a mutant IDH1 vaccine in newly diagnosed glioma. Assay: immunoSEQ multiplex PCR; the TCRdb copy retains only in-frame clones and omits some. Of about 50,000 clones in the sample, about 88% were seen once. Time point described: week 47, end of study. In every dose of vaccine, 300 ug of mutant IDH1 20-mer peptide was given alongside topical imiquimod. Antigens for these TCRs are unknown. The sequenced sample was PBMCs, obtained from a glioma patient whose treatment included an IDH1 peptide vaccine. These receptors all come from a woman aged 25 to 39 with glioma. Some clones in this sample may be carry-over from other donors' samples.

This rearrangement joins TRBV5-1 to TRBJ2-7; the match to TRBD1 covers 9 bases. After removal of 0 bases from V and 5 bases from J, the junction contained 6 bases not matched to a gene. Germline CDR1 reads SGHRS; CDR2 reads YFSETQ. The CDR3 is made up of 15 amino acids. The CDR3 here is CASSLEGTGMDEQYF. The CDR3 nucleotides read TGCGCCAGCAGCTTGGAGGGGACAGGGATGGACGAGCAGTACTTC.

The V and J genes are TRBV2 and TRBJ1-1; TRBD1 matches 9 bases. The length of the CDR3 is 13 residues. The junction had 4 bases not matched to a gene; V was cut back by 8 bases and J by 3 bases. Germline-derived CDR1 and CDR2 are SNHLY and FYNNEI. This CDR3 reads CASGRTGDTEAFF. The CDR3, as DNA: TGTGCCAGCGGTCGGACAGGGGACACTGAAGCTTTCTTT.

V and J are TRBV25-1 and TRBJ1-1; D might be TRBD1 (5 bases). V was pared by 11 bases and J by 1 base, with 8 bases between. Per germline, CDR1 MGHDK and CDR2 SYGVNS. The CDR3 length is 11 residues. CDR3 loop: CAVRENTEAFF. CDR3 coding DNA: TGTGCCGTCAGGGAGAACACTGAAGCTTTCTTT.

This clone was counted between two and nine times. The chain joins TRBV30 to TRBJ1-3; D unresolved. The CDR3 sequence is 11 residues long. The germline CDR1 and CDR2 sequences are GTSNPN and SVGIG (reference sequence). V lost 1 base and J lost 7, with 5 bases in between. CDR3 sequence (DNA): TGTGCCTGGAGTGACCGTAACACCATATATTTT. It encodes CAWSDRNTIYF.

This chain joins TRBV4-1 and TRBJ2-7, with 8 nucleotides matching TRBD1. This CDR3 comprises 14 residues. Germline assignment: CDR1 MGHRA and CDR2 YSYEKL. Losses at the gene ends were 4 bases for V and 5 bases for J; bases not matched to a gene: 7. The CDR3 nucleotides are TGCGCCAGCAGCCTCAGGACAGGGAACGACGAGCAGTACTTC. Amino acids: CASSLRTGNDEQYF.

This clone was observed a few times. This chain uses TRBV2 with TRBJ1-5, with a tentative D call TRBD1 (6 bases). Trimming pared 3 bases from V and 5 bases from J, leaving 8 bases between. This CDR3 is built from 13 residues. Germline CDR1 and CDR2: SNHLY and FYNNEI. DNA of the CDR3: TGTGCCAGCAGTGACAGGGGAGATCAGCCCCAGCATTTT. It translates to CASSDRGDQPQHF.

The V and J genes are TRBV6-6 and TRBJ1-4, with 9 bases lining up with TRBD1. Unmatched junction bases numbered 6, after V lost 5 bases and J lost 8 bases. The CDR3 consists of 14 residues. Germline V gene lookup returns CDR1 MNHNY and CDR2 SVGAGI (reference sequence). The CDR3 bases are TGTGCCAGCAGTGGGACAGGGAGTGGGGAAAAACTGTTTTTT. It codes for CASSGTGSGEKLFF.

This clone was picked up a small number of times. The V and J genes are TRBV5-6 and TRBJ1-1; D is uncertain. The CDR3 is made up of 13 amino acids. Trimming pared 5 bases from V and 6 bases from J, leaving 14 bases between. Germline CDR1 and CDR2: SGHDT and YYEEEE. The CDR3 DNA reads TGTGCCAGCAGACTCCGGGGAGAGGCTGAAGCTTTCTTT. Protein: CASRLRGEAEAFF.